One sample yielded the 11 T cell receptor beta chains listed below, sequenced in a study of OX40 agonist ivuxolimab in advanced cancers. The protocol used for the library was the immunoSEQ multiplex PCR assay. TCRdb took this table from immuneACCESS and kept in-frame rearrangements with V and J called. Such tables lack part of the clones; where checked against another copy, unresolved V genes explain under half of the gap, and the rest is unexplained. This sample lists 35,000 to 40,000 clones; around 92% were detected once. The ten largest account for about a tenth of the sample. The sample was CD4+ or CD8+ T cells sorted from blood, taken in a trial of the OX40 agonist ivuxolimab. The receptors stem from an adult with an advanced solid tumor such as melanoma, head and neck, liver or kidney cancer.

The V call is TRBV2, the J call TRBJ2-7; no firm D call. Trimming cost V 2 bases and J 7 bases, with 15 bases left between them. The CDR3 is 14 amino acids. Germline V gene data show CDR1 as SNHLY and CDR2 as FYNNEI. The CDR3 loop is CASSERADLWEQYF. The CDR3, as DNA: TGTGCCAGCAGTGAAAGGGCGGATTTGTGGGAGCAGTACTTC.

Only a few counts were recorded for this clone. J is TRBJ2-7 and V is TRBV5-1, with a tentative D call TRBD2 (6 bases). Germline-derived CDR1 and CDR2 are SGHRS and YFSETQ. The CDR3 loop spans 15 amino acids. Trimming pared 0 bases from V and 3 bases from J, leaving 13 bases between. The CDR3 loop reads CASSLGASAYYEQYV. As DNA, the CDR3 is TGCGCCAGCAGCTTGGGGGCTAGCGCTTACTACGAGCAGTACGTC.

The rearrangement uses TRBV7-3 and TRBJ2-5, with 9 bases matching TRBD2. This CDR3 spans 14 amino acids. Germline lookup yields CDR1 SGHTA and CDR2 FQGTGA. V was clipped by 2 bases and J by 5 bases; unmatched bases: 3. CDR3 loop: CASSLAGGTETQYF. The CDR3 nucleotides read TGTGCCAGCAGCTTAGCGGGGGGGACGGAGACCCAGTACTTC.

The CDR3 sequence: CASSSRDNPYEQYV. In nucleotides, the CDR3 is TGTGCCAGCAGTTCAAGGGACAACCCCTACGAGCAGTACGTC. This chain joins TRBV27 and TRBJ2-7; possible D gene TRBD1, 6 bases. Trimming took off 4 bases at V and 2 bases at J, with 12 bases between the two ends. The V gene's germline CDR1 is MNHEY and CDR2 SMNVEV (reference sequence). The CDR3 is 14 amino acids.

As DNA, the CDR3 is TGTGCCAGCAGCGTACGGATAGCGGGAGCCGGGGAGCTGTTTTTT. The encoded protein is CASSVRIAGAGELFF. The genes are TRBV13 and TRBJ2-2; 9 bases align to TRBD2. Germline V gene sequence: CDR1 PRHDT, CDR2 FYEKMQ (reference sequence). With V trimmed by 5 bases and J by 6 bases, 7 bases remained unmatched. This CDR3 has 15 residues.

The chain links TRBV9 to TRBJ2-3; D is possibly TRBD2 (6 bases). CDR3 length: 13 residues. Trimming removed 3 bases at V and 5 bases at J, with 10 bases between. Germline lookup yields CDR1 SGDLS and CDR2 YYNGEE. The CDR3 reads CASSGAGIDTQYF. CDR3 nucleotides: TGTGCCAGCAGCGGGGCGGGGATAGATACGCAGTATTTT.

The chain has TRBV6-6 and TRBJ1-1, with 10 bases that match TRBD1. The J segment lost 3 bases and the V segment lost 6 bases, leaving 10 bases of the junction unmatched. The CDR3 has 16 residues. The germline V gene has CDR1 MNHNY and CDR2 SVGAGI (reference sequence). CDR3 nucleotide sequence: TGTGCCAGCAGAAAGGCGACAGGGGGCAGGGACACTGAAGCTTTCTTT. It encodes CASRKATGGRDTEAFF.

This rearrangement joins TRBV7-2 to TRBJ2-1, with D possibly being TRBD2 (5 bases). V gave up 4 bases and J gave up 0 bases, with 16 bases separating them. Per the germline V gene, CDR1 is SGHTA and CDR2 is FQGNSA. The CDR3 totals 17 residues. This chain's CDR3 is CASSSRGRGSSYNEQFF. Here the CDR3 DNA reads TGTGCCAGCAGCTCCCGAGGACGGGGAAGCTCCTACAATGAGCAGTTCTTC.

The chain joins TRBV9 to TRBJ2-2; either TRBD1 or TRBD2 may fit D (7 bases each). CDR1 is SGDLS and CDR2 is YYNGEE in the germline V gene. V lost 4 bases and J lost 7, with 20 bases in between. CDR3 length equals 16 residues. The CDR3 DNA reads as TGTGCCAGCAGCCAAGGGGGCGGGGGTCGGAACGGGGAGCTGTTTTTT. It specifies CASSQGGGGRNGELFF. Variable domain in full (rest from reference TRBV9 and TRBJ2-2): DSGVTQTPKHLITATGQRVTLRCSPRSGDLSVYWYQQSLDQGLQFLIQYYNGEERAKGNILERFSAQQFPDLHSELNLSSLELGDSALYFCASSQGGGGRNGELFFGEGSRLTVL.

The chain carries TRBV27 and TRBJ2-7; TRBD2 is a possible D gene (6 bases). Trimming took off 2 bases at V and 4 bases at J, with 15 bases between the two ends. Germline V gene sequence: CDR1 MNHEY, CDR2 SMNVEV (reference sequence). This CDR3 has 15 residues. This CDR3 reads CASSLARDGTYEQYF. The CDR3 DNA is TGTGCCAGCAGTTTAGCCAGGGATGGGACTTACGAGCAGTACTTC.

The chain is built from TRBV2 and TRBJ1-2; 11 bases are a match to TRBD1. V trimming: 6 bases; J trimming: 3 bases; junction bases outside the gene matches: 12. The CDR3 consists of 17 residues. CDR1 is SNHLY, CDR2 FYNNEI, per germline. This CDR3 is CASRRGQGAGSHYGYTF. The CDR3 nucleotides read TGTGCCAGCAGACGCGGACAGGGGGCAGGTTCGCACTATGGCTACACCTTC.